This T cell receptor beta chain was sequenced during a study of response to subunit inactivated influenza vaccine. Regarding the study as a whole: It was suggested by the authors that few new T cells are recruited by each seasonal influenza vaccination.

Comment on this clonotype: What it binds is not known.

From the RT-PCR reads, TCRdb called clonotypes with MiXCR, one entry per CDR3 protein. The table shows under 750,000 distinct CDR3 sequences, with roughly 12% occurring only once. The sample was PBMCs from blood, taken on the day of vaccination. The sequence was collected from a middle-aged man who received an inactivated influenza vaccine.

In DNA form, the CDR3 reads TGTGCCAGCAGCCAAGTAGAAGGTCGGGGTGGCTACACCTTC. It encodes CASSQVEGRGGYTF. The rearrangement uses TRBV3-1 and TRBJ1-2; D ambiguous. The ends were cut back, 1 base at V and 7 bases at J, with 13 bases in the middle. This CDR3 contains 14 residues. The germline V gene has CDR1 LGHDT and CDR2 YNNKEL (reference sequence). Variable domain in full (rest from reference TRBV3-1 and TRBJ1-2): DTAVSQTPKYLVTQMGNDKSIKCEQNLGHDTMYWYKQDSKKFLKIMFSYNNKELIINETVPNRFSPKSPDKAHLNLHINSLELGDSAVYFCASSQVEGRGGYTFGSGTRLTVV.